The text below deals with one T cell receptor beta chain. The record originates from a study of molecular identifiers for immune sequencing clone quantification. TCRdb re-analysed the PCR reads in MiXCR, keeping a single row per CDR3 protein. The sample includes about 300,000 distinct CDR3 sequences, about a fifth of them seen just once. Germline V gives CDR1 SEHNR, CDR2 FQNEAQ (reference sequence). With 4 bases clipped from V and 5 bases from J, the junction kept 10 bases outside the gene matches. This CDR3 has 15 amino acids. The sequenced material came from naive CD8+ T cells from blood, with Jurkat cell RNA spiked in. Regarding subset: FACS-sorted CD8+CD4-CCR7+CD45RA+ naive T cells. This TCR derives from a human donor in good health. Some libraries in this study had Jurkat cell RNA spiked in. This chain connects TRBV7-9 to TRBJ2-5, with 7 bases identical to TRBD2. The CDR3 DNA reads as TGTGCCAGCAGCTCCCTAACTAGCGTGGCCGAGACCCAGTACTTC. Translated: CASSSLTSVAETQYF.